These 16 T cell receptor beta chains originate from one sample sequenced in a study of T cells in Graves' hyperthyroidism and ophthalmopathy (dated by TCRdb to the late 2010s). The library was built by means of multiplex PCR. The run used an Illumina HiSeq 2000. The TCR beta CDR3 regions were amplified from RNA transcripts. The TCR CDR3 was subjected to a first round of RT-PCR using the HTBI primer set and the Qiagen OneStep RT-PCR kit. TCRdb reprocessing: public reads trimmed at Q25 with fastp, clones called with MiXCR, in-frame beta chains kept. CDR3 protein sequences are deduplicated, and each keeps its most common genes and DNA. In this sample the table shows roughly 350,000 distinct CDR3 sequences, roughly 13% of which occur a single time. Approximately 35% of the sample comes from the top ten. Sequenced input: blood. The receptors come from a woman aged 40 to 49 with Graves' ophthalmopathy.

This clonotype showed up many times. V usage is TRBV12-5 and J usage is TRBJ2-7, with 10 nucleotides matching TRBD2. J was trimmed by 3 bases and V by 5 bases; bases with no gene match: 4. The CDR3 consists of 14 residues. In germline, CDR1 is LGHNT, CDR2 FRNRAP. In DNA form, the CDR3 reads TGTGCTAGTGGTGTAGCGGGGGGAATCTACGAGCAGTACTTC. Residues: CASGVAGGIYEQYF. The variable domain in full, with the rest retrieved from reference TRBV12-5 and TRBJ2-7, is DARVTQTPRHKVTEMGQEVTMRCQPILGHNTVFWYRQTMMQGLELLAYFRNRAPLDDSGMPKDRFSAEMPDATLATLKIQPSEPRDSAVYFCASGVAGGIYEQYFGPGTRLTVT.

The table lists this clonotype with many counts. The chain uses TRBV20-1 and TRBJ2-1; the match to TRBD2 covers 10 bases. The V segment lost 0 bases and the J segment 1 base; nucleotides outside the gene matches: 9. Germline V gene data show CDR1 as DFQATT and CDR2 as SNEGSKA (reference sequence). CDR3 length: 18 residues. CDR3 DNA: TGCAGTGCTAGAGATTGGTCCGAGCGGGAGGGATCCTACAATGAGCAGTTCTTC. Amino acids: CSARDWSEREGSYNEQFF.

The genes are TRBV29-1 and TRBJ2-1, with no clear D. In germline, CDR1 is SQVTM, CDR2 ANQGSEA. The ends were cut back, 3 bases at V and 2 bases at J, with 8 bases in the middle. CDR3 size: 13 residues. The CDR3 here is CSVDLGAYNEQFF. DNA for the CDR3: TGCAGCGTTGATCTAGGTGCCTACAATGAGCAGTTCTTC.

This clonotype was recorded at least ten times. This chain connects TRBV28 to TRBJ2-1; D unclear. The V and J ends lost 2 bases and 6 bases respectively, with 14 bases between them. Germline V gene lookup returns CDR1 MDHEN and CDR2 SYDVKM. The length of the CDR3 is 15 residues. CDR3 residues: CASSLNFWESNEQFF. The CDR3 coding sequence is TGTGCCAGCAGTTTAAATTTTTGGGAATCCAATGAGCAGTTCTTC.

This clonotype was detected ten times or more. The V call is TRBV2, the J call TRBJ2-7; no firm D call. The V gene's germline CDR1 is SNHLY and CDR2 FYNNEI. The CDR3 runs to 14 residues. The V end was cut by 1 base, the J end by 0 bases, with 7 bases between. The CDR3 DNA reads TGTGCCAGCAGTGAAGGGTACAGCTCCTACGAGCAGTACTTC. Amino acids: CASSEGYSSYEQYF.

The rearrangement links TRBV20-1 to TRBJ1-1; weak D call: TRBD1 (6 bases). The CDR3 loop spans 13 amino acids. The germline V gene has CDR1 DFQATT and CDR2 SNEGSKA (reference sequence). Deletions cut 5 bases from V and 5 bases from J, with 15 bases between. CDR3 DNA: TGCAGTGCTCGATTCCGGACAGCTACTGAAGCTTTCTTT. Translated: CSARFRTATEAFF.

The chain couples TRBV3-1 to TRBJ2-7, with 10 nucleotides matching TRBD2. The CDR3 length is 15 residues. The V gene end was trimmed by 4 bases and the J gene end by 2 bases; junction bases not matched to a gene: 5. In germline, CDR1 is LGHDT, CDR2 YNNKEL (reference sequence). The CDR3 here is CASSLKRGGAYEQYF. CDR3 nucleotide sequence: TGTGCCAGCAGCCTGAAGCGGGGGGGCGCCTACGAGCAGTACTTC.

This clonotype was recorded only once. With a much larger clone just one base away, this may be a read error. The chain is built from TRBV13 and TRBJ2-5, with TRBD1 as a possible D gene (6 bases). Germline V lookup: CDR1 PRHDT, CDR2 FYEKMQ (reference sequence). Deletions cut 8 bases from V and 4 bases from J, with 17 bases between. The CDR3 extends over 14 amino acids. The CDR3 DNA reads TGTGCCAGCGGCTCAACAGGGAAAAGAGAGACCCAGTACTTC. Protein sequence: CASGSTGKRETQYF.

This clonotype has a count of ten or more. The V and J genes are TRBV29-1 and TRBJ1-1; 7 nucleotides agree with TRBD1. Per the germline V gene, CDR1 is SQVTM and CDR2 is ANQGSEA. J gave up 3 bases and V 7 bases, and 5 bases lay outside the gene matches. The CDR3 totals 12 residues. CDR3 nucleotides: TGCAGCGCAATGACAGGGTACACTGAAGCTTTCTTT. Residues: CSAMTGYTEAFF. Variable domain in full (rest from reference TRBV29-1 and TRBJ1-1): SAVISQKPSRDICQRGTSLTIQCQVDSQVTMMFWYRQQPGQSLTLIATANQGSEATYESGFVIDKFPISRPNLTFSTLTVSNMSPEDSSIYLCSAMTGYTEAFFGQGTRLTVV.

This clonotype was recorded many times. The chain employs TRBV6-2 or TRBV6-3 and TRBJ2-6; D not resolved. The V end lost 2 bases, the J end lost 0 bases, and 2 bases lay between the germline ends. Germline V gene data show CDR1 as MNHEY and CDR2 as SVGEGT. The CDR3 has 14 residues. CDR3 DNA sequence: TGTGCCAGCAGTTACAGCTCTGGGGCCAACGTCCTGACTTTC. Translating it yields CASSYSSGANVLTF.

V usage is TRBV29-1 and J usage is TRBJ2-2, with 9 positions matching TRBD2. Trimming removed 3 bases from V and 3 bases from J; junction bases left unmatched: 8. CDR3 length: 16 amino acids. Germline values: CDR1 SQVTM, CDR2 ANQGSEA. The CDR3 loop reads CSVEGEAGGYTGELFF. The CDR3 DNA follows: TGCAGCGTTGAGGGGGAAGCGGGGGGATACACCGGGGAGCTGTTTTTT.

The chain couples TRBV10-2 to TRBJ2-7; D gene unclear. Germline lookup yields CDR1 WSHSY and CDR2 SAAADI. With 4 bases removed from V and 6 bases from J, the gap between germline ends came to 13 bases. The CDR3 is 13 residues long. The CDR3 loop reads CASSGNSPREQYF. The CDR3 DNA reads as TGCGCCAGCAGTGGCAACAGCCCACGCGAGCAGTACTTC.

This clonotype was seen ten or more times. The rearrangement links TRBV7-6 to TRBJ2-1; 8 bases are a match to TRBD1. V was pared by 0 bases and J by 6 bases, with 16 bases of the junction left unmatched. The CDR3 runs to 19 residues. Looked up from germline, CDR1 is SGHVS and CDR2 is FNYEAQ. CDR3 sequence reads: CASSLAVSPGGFYVNEQFF. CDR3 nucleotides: TGTGCCAGCAGCTTAGCGGTTAGTCCAGGGGGCTTTTACGTCAATGAGCAGTTCTTC.

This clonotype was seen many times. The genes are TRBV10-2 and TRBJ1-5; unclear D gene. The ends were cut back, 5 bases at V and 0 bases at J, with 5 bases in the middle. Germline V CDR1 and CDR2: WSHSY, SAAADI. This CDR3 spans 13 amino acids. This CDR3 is CASSKNSNQPQHF. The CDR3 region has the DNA TGCGCCAGCAGTAAGAATAGCAATCAGCCCCAGCATTTT.

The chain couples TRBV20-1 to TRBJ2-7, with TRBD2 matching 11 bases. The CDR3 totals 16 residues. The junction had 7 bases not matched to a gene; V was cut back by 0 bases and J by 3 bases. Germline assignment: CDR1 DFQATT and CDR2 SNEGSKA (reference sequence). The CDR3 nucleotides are TGCAGTGCTAGAGATGCTAGCGGGGGGTTCTACTACGAGCAGTACTTC. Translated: CSARDASGGFYYEQYF.

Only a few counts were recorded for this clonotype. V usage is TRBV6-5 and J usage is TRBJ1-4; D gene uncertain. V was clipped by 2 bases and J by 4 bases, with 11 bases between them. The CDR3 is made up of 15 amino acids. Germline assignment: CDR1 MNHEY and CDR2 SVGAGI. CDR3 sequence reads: CASSYGDERNEKLFF. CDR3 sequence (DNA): TGTGCCAGCAGTTACGGCGACGAACGTAATGAAAAACTGTTTTTT.